These 23 T cell receptor beta chains were sequenced from one sample in a study of blood T cells in healthy people across ages. Combining a sample-barcoded 5' primer with a J-beta primer mix, a second PCR ran for roughly 7 to 11 cycles. One entry per CDR3 protein results from TCRdb running MiXCR on the 5' RACE reads. The table has about 650,000 distinct CDR3 sequences, 32% seen once. Sequences were obtained from blood. These receptors came from a woman aged 80 or over in good health.

Note on this clonotype: A much larger clone sits a single nucleotide away, making a read error possible. The chain joins TRBV20-1 to TRBJ2-2, with 8 bases identical to TRBD1. Looked up from germline, CDR1 is DFQATT and CDR2 is SNEGSKA (reference sequence). The CDR3 loop spans 16 amino acids. The CDR3 DNA sequence: TGCAGTGCTAGGCGCCAGGGGGCCCTAAGGACCGGGGAGCGGTTTTTT. This sequence encodes CSARRQGALRTGERFF.

In this sample, this clonotype turned up a few times. The junction departs from the called germline gene at one end, perhaps through a read error. This sequence joins TRBV28 and TRBJ2-7; D may be TRBD1 or TRBD2 (5 bases each). CDR1 is MDHEN and CDR2 is SYDVKM in the germline V gene. The CDR3 consists of 15 residues. The chain's CDR3 is CASSLWGPLAYGQYF. CDR3 DNA: TGTGCCAGCAGTTTGTGGGGACCCCTCGCCTACGGGCAGTACTTC.

The chain's CDR3 is CASSPFTRSDTQYF. The CDR3 coding sequence is TGTGCCAGCAGCCCGTTCACAAGGTCAGATACGCAGTATTTT. The chain links TRBV6-2 or TRBV6-3 to TRBJ2-3; D gene uncertain. Per germline, CDR1 MNHEY and CDR2 SVGEGT. Trimming removed 6 bases from V and 4 bases from J, with 14 bases in between. CDR3 length: 14 amino acids.

Remarks on this clonotype: This may come from a read error, since a much larger clone is one base off. The chain recombines TRBV10-3 with TRBJ2-5; D may be TRBD1 (5 bases). From germline, CDR1 is ENHRY and CDR2 SYGVKD. V was cut by 11 bases and J by 3 bases, with 13 bases left in between. The CDR3 is 12 amino acids. The CDR3 DNA is TGTGCCGTCTCTCGACAGAAAGAGACCCAGTACTTC. Protein: CAVSRQKETQYF.

This clonotype turned up a few times. The chain recombines TRBV12-3 or TRBV12-4 with TRBJ1-1; 9 nucleotides match TRBD1. V lost 6 bases and J lost 7; bases outside the gene matches: 9. The CDR3 has 14 residues. CDR3 DNA sequence: TGTGCCAGCAGCCCCACCGGGACAGGGTTTGAAGCTTTCTTT. It codes for CASSPTGTGFEAFF.

This clonotype was seen a handful of times. V is TRBV19 and J is TRBJ1-5; no definite D call. V lost 3 bases to trimming and J lost 3 bases, with 15 bases between them. The V gene's germline CDR1 is LNHDA and CDR2 SQIVND (reference sequence). The CDR3 sequence is 16 residues long. The CDR3 loop reads CASSMVGGLINQPQHF. The CDR3 bases are TGTGCCAGTAGTATGGTTGGAGGACTAATCAATCAGCCCCAGCATTTT.

Details on this clonotype: A much larger clone is a single base away; this may be a read error. J is TRBJ2-3 and V is TRBV9, with a possible D match to TRBD1 (5 bases). The CDR3 covers 17 residues. Germline CDR1 and CDR2: SGDLS and YYNGEE. The CDR3 sequence: CASSPLTRQAGTGTQYF. The DNA of the CDR3 is TGTGCCAGCAGCCCATTAACCCGGCAGGCCGGCACAGGTACGCAGTATTTT.

This clonotype was found many times. CDR3 in DNA: TGTGCCAGCAGCTTAACGGGCGACAGATACAATGAGCAGTTCTTC. Translation: CASSLTGDRYNEQFF. The rearrangement joins TRBV7-3 to TRBJ2-1; a weak D match, TRBD1 (5 bases). Germline assignment: CDR1 SGHTA and CDR2 FQGTGA. This CDR3 comprises 15 residues. The ends were cut back, 0 bases at V and 4 bases at J, with 10 bases in the middle.

At least ten counts were recorded for this clonotype. A junction end diverges from the germline sequence, so it may reflect a read error. This chain connects TRBV6-4 to TRBJ2-5, with D unresolved. The CDR3 consists of 13 residues. The germline V gene has CDR1 MRHNA and CDR2 SNTAGT. As DNA, the CDR3 is TGCGCCAGCAGCCGCGGCCCCCAAGAGACCCAGTACTTC. This codes for CASSRGPQETQYF.

This clonotype was detected ten times or more. This chain links TRBV7-3 with TRBJ2-1, with 9 bases lining up with TRBD1. Germline V gene lookup returns CDR1 SGHTA and CDR2 FQGTGA. J lost 8 bases, V lost 3 bases, and 8 bases had no gene match. The CDR3 is 15 residues long. The DNA for the CDR3 is TGTGCCAGCAGCTTTCCGACAGGGGGTTTCCATGAGCAGTTCTTC. Translation: CASSFPTGGFHEQFF.

As regards this clonotype: The junction departs from germline at one end; a sequencing error may be responsible. The chain combines TRBV6-5 with TRBJ2-5; TRBD1 or TRBD2 may be the D gene (5 bases each). The CDR3 has 16 residues. Germline assignment: CDR1 MNHEY and CDR2 SVGAGI. This CDR3 reads CASSSPTEGYQEAQYF. CDR3 nucleotide sequence: TGTGCCAGCAGTTCCCCGACAGAGGGGTACCAAGAGGCCCAGTACTTC.

This clonotype was seen at least ten times. The chain links TRBV12-3 or TRBV12-4 to TRBJ2-5; 7 bases line up with TRBD2. V lost 4 bases to trimming and J lost 5 bases; unmatched junction nucleotides: 4. The CDR3 runs 13 residues. The CDR3 reads CASSSSGRETQYF. The CDR3 DNA is TGTGCCAGCAGTTCCTCCGGGAGGGAGACCCAGTACTTC.

The V and J genes are TRBV5-6 and TRBJ1-1; D is unresolved. V lost 3 bases to trimming and J lost 5 bases, with 17 bases between them. Per the germline V gene, CDR1 is SGHDT and CDR2 is YYEEEE. The CDR3 is made up of 15 amino acids. For the CDR3, the DNA is TGTGCCAGCAGCTGGGGTATTAGAGGAGGAACTGAAGCTTTCTTT. Protein sequence: CASSWGIRGGTEAFF.

Remarks on this clonotype: A much larger clone differs from this one at a single base, so this may be a read error. This chain joins TRBV10-3 and TRBJ2-1; 8 positions agree with TRBD2. From germline, CDR1 is ENHRY and CDR2 SYGVKD. This CDR3 is built from 15 residues. Trimming took 2 bases from V and 3 from J; bases not matched to a gene: 3. The CDR3 sequence: CAISELAGGYNEQFF. In DNA, the CDR3 is TGTGCCATCAGTGAGCTCGCGGGGGGCTACAATGAGCAGTTCTTC.

This clonotype appeared many times. The V gene is TRBV6-2 or TRBV6-3, the J gene TRBJ1-2; 8 bases match TRBD1. The CDR3 loop spans 14 amino acids. Germline V lookup: CDR1 MNHEY, CDR2 SVGEGT. With 5 bases clipped from V and 8 bases from J, the junction kept 10 bases outside the gene matches. CDR3: CASSTTRRGRGYTF. The CDR3 bases are TGTGCCAGCAGTACCACCCGCAGGGGGCGAGGCTACACCTTC.

This clonotype has just a few counts. A read error may explain this, as a much larger clone is one base away. The gene calls are TRBV10-3 and TRBJ1-3, with D possibly being TRBD1 (5 bases). This CDR3 comprises 15 residues. Germline values: CDR1 ENHRY, CDR2 SYGVKD. CDR3 residues: CAISAAGLSGNAIYF. CDR3 nucleotide sequence: TGTGCCATCAGTGCGGCGGGGCTCTCTGGAAACGCCATATATTTT.

This clonotype was observed many times. CDR3 sequence: CASSPLTGEDSDTQYF. The CDR3 coding sequence is TGTGCCAGCAGCCCCCTGACAGGGGAGGATTCAGATACGCAGTATTTT. The chain couples TRBV7-3 to TRBJ2-3; the match to TRBD1 covers 8 bases. CDR1 is SGHTA, CDR2 FQGTGA, per germline. Losses at the gene ends were 5 bases for V and 4 bases for J; bases not matched to a gene: 11. CDR3 length: 16 amino acids.

This clonotype was seen many times. This chain uses TRBV7-2 with TRBJ2-5; a weak D match, TRBD2 (6 bases). The CDR3 loop spans 13 amino acids. In germline, CDR1 is SGHTA, CDR2 FQGNSA. The V end was cut by 5 bases, the J end by 3 bases, with 10 bases between. This CDR3 reads CASSARREETQYF. The CDR3, as DNA: TGTGCCAGCAGCGCCCGGAGGGAAGAGACCCAGTACTTC.

As to this clonotype: At one end the junction does not follow the germline gene, possibly because of a read error. CDR3 bases: TGTGTCAGCAGCTTGGGGGGGGGGACTCAGAACTATGGCTACACCTTC. This sequence encodes CVSSLGGGTQNYGYTF. The chain has TRBV7-2 and TRBJ1-2; weak D call: TRBD1 (5 bases). Per the germline V gene, CDR1 is SGHTA and CDR2 is FQGNSA. This CDR3 contains 16 residues.

Comment on this clonotype: The junction departs from germline at one end; a sequencing error may be responsible. The genes are TRBV12-3 or TRBV12-4 and TRBJ2-3, with D tentatively TRBD1 or TRBD2 (5 bases each). The CDR3 length is 15 residues. The DNA of the CDR3 is TGTGCCAGCATCCGGGGCAGAGGGAGCGCAGATACGGAGTATTTT. This encodes CASIRGRGSADTEYF.

CDR3 DNA: TGCGCCAGCAGGTCTAGCGGGAGTTTATACAATGAGCAGTTCTTC. Its translation is CASRSSGSLYNEQFF. The chain links TRBV5-1 to TRBJ2-1; TRBD2 matches at 10 bases. Germline trimming cut 5 bases from V and 4 bases from J; bases unmatched to any gene: 6. CDR1 and CDR2 from the germline V gene are SGHRS and YFSETQ. CDR3 length: 15 residues.

This chain connects TRBV4-3 to TRBJ1-3; D remains unclear. The CDR3 loop spans 16 amino acids. V was clipped by 0 bases and J by 10 bases, with 19 bases between them. Germline values: CDR1 LGHNA, CDR2 YSLEER. This chain's CDR3 is CASSQDLGGPTGTIYF. CDR3 DNA: TGCGCCAGCAGCCAAGATCTCGGTGGGCCAACTGGGACCATATATTTT.

The chain is built from TRBV5-1 and TRBJ2-5; D unresolved. Between the trimmed V and J ends, which lost 0 bases and 5 bases, there was a span of 17 bases. The CDR3 totals 16 residues. Germline CDR1 reads SGHRS; CDR2 reads YFSETQ. This CDR3 is CASSLGGSGLSETQYF. The DNA of the CDR3 is TGCGCCAGCAGCTTGGGCGGTTCGGGCCTGAGTGAGACCCAGTACTTC.